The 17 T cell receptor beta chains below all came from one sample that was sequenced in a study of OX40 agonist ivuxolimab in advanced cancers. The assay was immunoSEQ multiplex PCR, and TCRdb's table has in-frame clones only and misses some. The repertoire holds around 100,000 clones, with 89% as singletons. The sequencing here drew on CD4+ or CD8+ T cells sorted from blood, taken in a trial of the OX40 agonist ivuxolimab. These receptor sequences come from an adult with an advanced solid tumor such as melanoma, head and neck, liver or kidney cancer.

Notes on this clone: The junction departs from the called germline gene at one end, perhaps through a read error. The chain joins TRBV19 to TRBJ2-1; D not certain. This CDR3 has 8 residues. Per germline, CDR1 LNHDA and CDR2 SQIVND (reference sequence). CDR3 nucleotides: TGTGCCAGTAGTGCCTCGGTCTTC. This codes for CASSASVF.

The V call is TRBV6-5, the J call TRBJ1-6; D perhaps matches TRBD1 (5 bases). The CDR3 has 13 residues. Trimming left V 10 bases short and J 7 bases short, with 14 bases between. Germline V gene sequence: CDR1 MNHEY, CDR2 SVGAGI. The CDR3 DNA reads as TGTGCCACCACACAGGAGCTAAATTCACCCCTCCACTTT. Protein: CATTQELNSPLHF.

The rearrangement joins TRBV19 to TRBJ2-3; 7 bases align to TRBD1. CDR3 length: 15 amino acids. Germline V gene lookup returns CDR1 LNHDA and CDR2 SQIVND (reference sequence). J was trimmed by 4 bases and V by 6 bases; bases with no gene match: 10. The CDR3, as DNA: TGTGCCAGTAGGAGTACAGGGGAGTACGCAGATACGCAGTATTTT. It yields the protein CASRSTGEYADTQYF. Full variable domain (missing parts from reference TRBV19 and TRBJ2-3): DGGITQSPKYLFRKEGQNVTLSCEQNLNHDAMYWYRQDPGQGLRLIYYSQIVNDFQKGDIAEGYSVSREKKESFPLTVTSAQKNPTAFYLCASRSTGEYADTQYFGPGTRLTVL.

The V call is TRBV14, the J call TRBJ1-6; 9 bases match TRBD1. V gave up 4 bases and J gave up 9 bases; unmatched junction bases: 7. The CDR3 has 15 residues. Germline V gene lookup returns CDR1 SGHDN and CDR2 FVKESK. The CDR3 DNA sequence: TGTGCCAGCAGCCTAACAGGGGGCGGTAGTTCACCCCTCCACTTT. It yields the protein CASSLTGGGSSPLHF.

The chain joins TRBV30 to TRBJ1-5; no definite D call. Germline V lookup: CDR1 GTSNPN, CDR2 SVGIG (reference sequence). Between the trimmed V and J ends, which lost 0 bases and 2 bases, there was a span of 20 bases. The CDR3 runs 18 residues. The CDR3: CAWSVLRKDLKGNQPQHF. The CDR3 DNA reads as TGTGCCTGGAGTGTACTGAGAAAGGACCTAAAGGGCAATCAGCCCCAGCATTTT.

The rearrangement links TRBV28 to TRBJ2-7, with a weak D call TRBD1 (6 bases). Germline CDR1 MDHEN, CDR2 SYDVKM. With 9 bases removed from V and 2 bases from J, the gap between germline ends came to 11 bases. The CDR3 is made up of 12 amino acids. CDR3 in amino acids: CASQGSPYEQYF. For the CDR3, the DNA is TGTGCCAGTCAGGGGTCCCCCTACGAGCAGTACTTC.

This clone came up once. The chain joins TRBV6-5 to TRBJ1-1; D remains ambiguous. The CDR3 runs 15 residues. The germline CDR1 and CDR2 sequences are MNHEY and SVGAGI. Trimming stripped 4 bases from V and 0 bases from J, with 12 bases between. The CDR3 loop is CASSLIKVMNTEAFF. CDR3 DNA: TGTGCCAGCAGTTTAATTAAGGTAATGAACACTGAAGCTTTCTTT.

As DNA, the CDR3 is TGTGCCAGTAGTCAGGGGGGAGAGACCCAGTACTTC. Translated: CASSQGGETQYF. This chain links TRBV19 with TRBJ2-5; D perhaps matches TRBD1 (7 bases). The CDR3 extends over 12 amino acids. Trimming removed 5 bases at V and 4 bases at J, with 8 bases between. Per germline, CDR1 LNHDA and CDR2 SQIVND (reference sequence). The full variable domain, its missing parts supplied by reference TRBV19 and TRBJ2-5, is DGGITQSPKYLFRKEGQNVTLSCEQNLNHDAMYWYRQDPGQGLRLIYYSQIVNDFQKGDIAEGYSVSREKKESFPLTVTSAQKNPTAFYLCASSQGGETQYFGPGTRLLVL.

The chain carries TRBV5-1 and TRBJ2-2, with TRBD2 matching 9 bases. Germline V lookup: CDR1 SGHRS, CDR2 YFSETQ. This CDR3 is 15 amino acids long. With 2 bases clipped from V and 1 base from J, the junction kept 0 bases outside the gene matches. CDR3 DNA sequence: TGCGCCAGCAGCTTTAGCGGGGGGAACACCGGGGAGCTGTTTTTT. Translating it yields CASSFSGGNTGELFF.

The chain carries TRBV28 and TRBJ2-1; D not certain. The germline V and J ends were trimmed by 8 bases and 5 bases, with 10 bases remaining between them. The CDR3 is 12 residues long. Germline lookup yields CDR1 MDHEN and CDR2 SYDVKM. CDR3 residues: CASSEADNEQFF. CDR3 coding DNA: TGTGCCAGCTCAGAGGCCGACAATGAGCAGTTCTTC.

The CDR3 region has the DNA TGTGCCAGCAGCTTGGCCCCCAGGGACCAAGAGACCCAGTACTTC. This encodes CASSLAPRDQETQYF. The chain carries TRBV5-4 and TRBJ2-5; D is possibly TRBD1 (5 bases). The V gene's germline CDR1 is SGHNT and CDR2 YYREEE (reference sequence). V was trimmed by 0 bases and J by 0 bases, leaving 9 bases between them. This CDR3 spans 15 amino acids.

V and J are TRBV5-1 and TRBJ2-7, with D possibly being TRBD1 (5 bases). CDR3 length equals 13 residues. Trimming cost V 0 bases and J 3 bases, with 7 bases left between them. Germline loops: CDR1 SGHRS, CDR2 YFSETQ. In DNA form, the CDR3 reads TGCGCCAGCAGCTTGGAAGGGGTCTACGAGCAGTACTTC. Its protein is CASSLEGVYEQYF.

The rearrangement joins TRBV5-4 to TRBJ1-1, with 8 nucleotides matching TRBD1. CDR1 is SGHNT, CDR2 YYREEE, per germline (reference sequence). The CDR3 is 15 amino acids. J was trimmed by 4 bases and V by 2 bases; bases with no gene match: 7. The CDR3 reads CASSFRDRSLTEAFF. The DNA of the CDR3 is TGTGCCAGCAGCTTCCGGGACAGGTCTCTCACTGAAGCTTTCTTT. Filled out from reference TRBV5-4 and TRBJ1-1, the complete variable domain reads ETGVTQSPTHLIKTRGQQVTLRCSSQSGHNTVSWYQQALGQGPQFIFQYYREEENGRGNFPPRFSGLQFPNYSSELNVNALELDDSALYLCASSFRDRSLTEAFFGQGTRLTVV.

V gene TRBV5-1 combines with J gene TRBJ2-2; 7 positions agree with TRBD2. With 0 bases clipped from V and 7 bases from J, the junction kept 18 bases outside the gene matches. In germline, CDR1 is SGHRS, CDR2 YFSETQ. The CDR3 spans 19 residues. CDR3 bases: TGCGCCAGCAGCTTGGCCGGGCTAGCGGACGCCCAGAGGGACGGGGAGCTGTTTTTT. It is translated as CASSLAGLADAQRDGELFF.

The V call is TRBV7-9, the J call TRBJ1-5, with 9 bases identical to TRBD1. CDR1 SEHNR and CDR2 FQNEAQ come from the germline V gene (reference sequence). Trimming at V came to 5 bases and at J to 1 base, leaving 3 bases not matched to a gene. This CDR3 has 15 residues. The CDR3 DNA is TGTGCCAGCAGCCAAGGGACAGGGAGCAATCAGCCCCAGCATTTT. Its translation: CASSQGTGSNQPQHF.

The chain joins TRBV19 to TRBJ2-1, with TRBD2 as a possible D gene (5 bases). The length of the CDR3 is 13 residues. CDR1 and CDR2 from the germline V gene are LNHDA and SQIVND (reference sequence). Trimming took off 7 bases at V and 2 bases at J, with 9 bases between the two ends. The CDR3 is CASKFGAYNEQFF. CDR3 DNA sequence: TGTGCCAGTAAATTCGGGGCCTACAATGAGCAGTTCTTC. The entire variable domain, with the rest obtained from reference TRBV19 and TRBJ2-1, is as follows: DGGITQSPKYLFRKEGQNVTLSCEQNLNHDAMYWYRQDPGQGLRLIYYSQIVNDFQKGDIAEGYSVSREKKESFPLTVTSAQKNPTAFYLCASKFGAYNEQFFGPGTRLTVL.

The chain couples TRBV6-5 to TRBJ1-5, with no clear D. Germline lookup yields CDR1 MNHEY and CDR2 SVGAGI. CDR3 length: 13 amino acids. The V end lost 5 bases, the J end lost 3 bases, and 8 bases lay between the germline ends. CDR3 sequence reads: CASSRQANQPQHF. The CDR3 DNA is TGTGCCAGCAGTCGGCAGGCCAATCAGCCCCAGCATTTT.